Sequencing of this T cell receptor (beta chain) was carried out in a study of blood T cell repertoires in COVID-19. Overall study context: Sample material is recorded as cDNA or gDNA derived from T cells, B-cell-depleted T cells, or PBMCs.

Trimming removed 2 bases from V and 7 bases from J, with 4 bases in between. This CDR3 is 12 amino acids long. Per germline, CDR1 SGHNT and CDR2 YYREEE (reference sequence). This table comes from immunoSEQ multiplex PCR, and its TCRdb copy is limited to in-frame clones, with some not included. The profile covers about 270,000 clones, with about nine tenths appearing a single time and over 3.5% taken by the ten largest. A remark on this clone: Other DNA sequences of this sample code for an identical CDR3.

In assigning cohorts, the study relied on participant-reported clinical history. The chain is built from TRBV5-4 and TRBJ1-6; D not certain. The receptor was isolated from a woman in her thirties with acute COVID-19. The sequencing sample was made of PBMCs or T cells enriched from blood (not recorded which). This CDR3 is CASSFLNSPLHF. CDR3 coding DNA: TGTGCCAGCAGCTTTCTGAATTCACCCCTCCACTTT.